This passage covers 7 T cell receptor beta chains from one sample sequenced in a study of CD8 T cells in ankylosing spondylitis. TCRdb re-called the 5' RACE reads through MiXCR, storing one row per CDR3 protein. The profile covers approximately 220,000 distinct CDR3 sequences, with over 9.5% appearing a single time and 21% taken by the ten largest. The specimen sequenced was blood, either unsorted or a sorted T cell fraction (not recorded which). The receptor source for this set is a male donor with ankylosing spondylitis or in good health (not recorded which).

The chain has TRBV20-1 and TRBJ2-3; D remains ambiguous. Looked up from germline, CDR1 is DFQATT and CDR2 is SNEGSKA (reference sequence). V was pared by 6 bases and J by 3 bases, with 16 bases between. The CDR3 totals 14 residues. In nucleotides, the CDR3 is TGCAGTGCCCCGGTTGCACGGAATACAGATACGCAGTATTTT. This translates into CSAPVARNTDTQYF.

This clonotype was found a few times. V and J are TRBV5-1 and TRBJ1-1; D is unresolved. Germline V gene data show CDR1 as SGHRS and CDR2 as YFSETQ. This CDR3 contains 13 residues. V was shortened by 1 base and J by 6 bases, with 10 bases between the two germline ends. In DNA form, the CDR3 reads TGCGCCAGCAGCTTGAGTGGCGAACCTGAAGCTTTCTTT. Translating gives CASSLSGEPEAFF. Filled out from reference TRBV5-1 and TRBJ1-1, the complete variable domain reads KAGVTQTPRYLIKTRGQQVTLSCSPISGHRSVSWYQQTPGQGLQFLFEYFSETQRNKGNFPGRFSGRQFSNSRSEMNVSTLELGDSALYLCASSLSGEPEAFFGQGTRLTVV.

This clonotype was counted many times. This rearrangement joins TRBV24-1 to TRBJ2-3, with 10 bases lining up with TRBD2. V gave up 3 bases and J gave up 2 bases; unmatched junction bases: 10. CDR3 length equals 18 residues. Germline CDR1 KGHDR, CDR2 SFDVKD. CDR3 DNA: TGTGCCACCAGTGATCGACTCCTAGCGGGGGCCATCACAGATACGCAGTATTTT. Its translation is CATSDRLLAGAITDTQYF.

In this sample, this clonotype turned up many times. The CDR3 spells CASSQEPEGQPQHF. For the CDR3, the DNA is TGTGCCAGCAGCCAAGAACCTGAGGGTCAGCCCCAGCATTTT. The rearrangement links TRBV3-1 to TRBJ1-5; D gene ambiguous. Trimming pared 0 bases from V and 6 bases from J, leaving 9 bases between. The germline V gene encodes CDR1 LGHDT and CDR2 YNNKEL (reference sequence). The CDR3 has 14 amino acids.

This clonotype was detected a few times. CDR3 region: CSARFRGRHSNSGNTIYF. DNA of the CDR3: TGCAGTGCTAGATTCCGCGGCAGACATTCCAACTCTGGAAACACCATATATTTT. V and J are TRBV20-1 and TRBJ1-3; D is undetermined. The germline gives CDR1 DFQATT, CDR2 SNEGSKA (reference sequence). The CDR3 has 18 amino acids. V lost 2 bases, J lost 0 bases, and 20 bases lay in between.

This clonotype was observed at least ten times. The J gene is TRBJ2-5, the V gene TRBV5-1, with a possible D match to TRBD2 (5 bases). Between the trimmed V and J ends, which lost 4 bases and 5 bases, there was a span of 9 bases. Germline values: CDR1 SGHRS, CDR2 YFSETQ. The CDR3 spans 12 residues. CDR3 amino acids: CASSLEGETQYF. The CDR3 DNA is TGCGCCAGCAGCCTCGAGGGTGAGACCCAGTACTTC.

The rearrangement uses TRBV7-2 and TRBJ2-5; TRBD1 or TRBD2 may be the D gene (5 bases each). Germline values: CDR1 SGHTA, CDR2 FQGNSA. This CDR3 region has 12 residues. Trimming stripped 2 bases from V and 9 bases from J, with 10 bases between. CDR3 in amino acids: CASSLLRGAQYF. In DNA, the CDR3 is TGTGCCAGCAGCTTACTGAGGGGTGCCCAGTACTTC.